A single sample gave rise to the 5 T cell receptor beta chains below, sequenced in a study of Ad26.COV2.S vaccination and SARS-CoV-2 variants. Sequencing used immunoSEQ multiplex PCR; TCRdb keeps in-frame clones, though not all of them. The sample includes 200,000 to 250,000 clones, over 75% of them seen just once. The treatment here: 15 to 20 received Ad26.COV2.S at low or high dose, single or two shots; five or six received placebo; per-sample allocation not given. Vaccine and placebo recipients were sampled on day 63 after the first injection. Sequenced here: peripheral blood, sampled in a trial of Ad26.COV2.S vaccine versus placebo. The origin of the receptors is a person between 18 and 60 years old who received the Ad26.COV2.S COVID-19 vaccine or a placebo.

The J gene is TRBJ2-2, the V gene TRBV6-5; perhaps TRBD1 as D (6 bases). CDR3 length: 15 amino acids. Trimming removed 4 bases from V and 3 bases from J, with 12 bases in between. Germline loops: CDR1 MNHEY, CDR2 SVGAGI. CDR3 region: CASSSGQTDTGELFF. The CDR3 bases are TGTGCCAGCAGTTCCGGACAGACTGACACCGGGGAGCTGTTTTTT.

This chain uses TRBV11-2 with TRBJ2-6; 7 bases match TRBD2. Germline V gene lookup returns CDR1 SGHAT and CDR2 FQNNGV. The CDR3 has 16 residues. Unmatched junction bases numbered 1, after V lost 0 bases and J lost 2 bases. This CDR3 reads CASSLEGGAGANVLTF. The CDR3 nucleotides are TGTGCCAGCAGCTTAGAGGGGGGGGCTGGGGCCAACGTCCTGACTTTC.

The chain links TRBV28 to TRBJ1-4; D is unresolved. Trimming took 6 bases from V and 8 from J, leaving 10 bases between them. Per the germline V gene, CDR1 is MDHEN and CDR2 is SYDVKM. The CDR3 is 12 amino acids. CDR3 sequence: CASSRFREKLFF. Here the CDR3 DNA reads TGTGCCAGCAGCCGCTTCAGGGAAAAACTGTTTTTT.

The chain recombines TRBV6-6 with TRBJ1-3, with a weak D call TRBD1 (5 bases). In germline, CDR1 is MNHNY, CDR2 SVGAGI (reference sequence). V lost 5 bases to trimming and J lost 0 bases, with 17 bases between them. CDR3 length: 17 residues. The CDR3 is CASSRGPTSGSGNTIYF. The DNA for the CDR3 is TGTGCCAGCAGTCGGGGACCGACCTCCGGCTCTGGAAACACCATATATTTT.

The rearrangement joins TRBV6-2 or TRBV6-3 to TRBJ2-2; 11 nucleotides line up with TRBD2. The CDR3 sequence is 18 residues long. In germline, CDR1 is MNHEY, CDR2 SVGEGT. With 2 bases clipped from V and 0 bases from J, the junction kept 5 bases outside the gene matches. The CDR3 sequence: CASSYELAGDPNTGELFF. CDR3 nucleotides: TGTGCCAGCAGTTACGAACTAGCGGGGGACCCGAACACCGGGGAGCTGTTTTTT.